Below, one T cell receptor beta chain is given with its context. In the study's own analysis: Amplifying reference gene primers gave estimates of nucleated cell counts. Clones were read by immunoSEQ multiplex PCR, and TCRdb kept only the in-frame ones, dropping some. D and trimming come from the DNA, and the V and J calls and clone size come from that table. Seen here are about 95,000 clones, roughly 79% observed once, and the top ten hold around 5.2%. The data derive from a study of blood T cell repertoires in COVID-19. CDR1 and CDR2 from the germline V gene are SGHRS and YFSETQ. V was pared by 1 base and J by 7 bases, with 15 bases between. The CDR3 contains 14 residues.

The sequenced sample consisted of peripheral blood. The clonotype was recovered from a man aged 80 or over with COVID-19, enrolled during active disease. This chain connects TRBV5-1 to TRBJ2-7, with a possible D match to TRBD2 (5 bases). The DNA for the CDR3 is TGCGCCAGCAGCTTGACGTTTGAGGGCGGGGAGCAGTACTTC. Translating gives CASSLTFEGGEQYF.